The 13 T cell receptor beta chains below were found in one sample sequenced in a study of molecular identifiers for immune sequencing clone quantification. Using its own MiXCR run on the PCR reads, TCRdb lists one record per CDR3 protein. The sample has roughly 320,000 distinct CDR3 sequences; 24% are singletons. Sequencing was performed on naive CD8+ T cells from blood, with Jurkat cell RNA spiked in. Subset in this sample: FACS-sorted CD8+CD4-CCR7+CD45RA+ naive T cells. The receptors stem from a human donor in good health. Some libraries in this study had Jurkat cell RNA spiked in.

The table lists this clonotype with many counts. CDR3 nucleotides: TGTGCCAGCAGCCCCGGACCAGTCATCGAGCAGTACTTC. This gives the protein CASSPGPVIEQYF. The gene calls are TRBV28 and TRBJ2-7; unclear D gene. Germline loops: CDR1 MDHEN, CDR2 SYDVKM. The CDR3 is 13 residues long. V was pared by 6 bases and J by 6 bases, with 15 bases between. The complete variable domain, with remaining parts taken from reference TRBV28 and TRBJ2-7, reads DVKVTQSSRYLVKRTGEKVFLECVQDMDHENMFWYRQDPGLGLRLIYFSYDVKMKEKGDIPEGYSVSREKKERFSLILESASTNQTSMYLCASSPGPVIEQYFGPGTRLTVT.

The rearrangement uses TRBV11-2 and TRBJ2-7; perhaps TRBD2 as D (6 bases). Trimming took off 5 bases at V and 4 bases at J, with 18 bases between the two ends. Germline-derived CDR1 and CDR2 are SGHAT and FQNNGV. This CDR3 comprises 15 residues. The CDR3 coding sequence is TGTGCCAGCAGCCCGGGAGCAGCGGTGAGGTACGAGCAGTACTTC. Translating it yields CASSPGAAVRYEQYF.

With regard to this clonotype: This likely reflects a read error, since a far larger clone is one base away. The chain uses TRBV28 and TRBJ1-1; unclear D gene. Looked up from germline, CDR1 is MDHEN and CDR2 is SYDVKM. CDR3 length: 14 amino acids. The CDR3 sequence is CASSLGRMNTEASF. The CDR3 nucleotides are TGTGCCAGCAGTTTAGGACGGATGAACACTGAAGCTTCCTTT.

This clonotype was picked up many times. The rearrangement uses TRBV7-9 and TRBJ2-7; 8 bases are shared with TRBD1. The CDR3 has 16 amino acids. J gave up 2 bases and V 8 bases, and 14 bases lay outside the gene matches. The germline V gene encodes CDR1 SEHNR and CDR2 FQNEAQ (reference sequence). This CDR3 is CASSYSTGDLAYEQYF. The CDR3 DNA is TGTGCCAGCTCCTACTCGACAGGGGACCTCGCCTACGAGCAGTACTTC.

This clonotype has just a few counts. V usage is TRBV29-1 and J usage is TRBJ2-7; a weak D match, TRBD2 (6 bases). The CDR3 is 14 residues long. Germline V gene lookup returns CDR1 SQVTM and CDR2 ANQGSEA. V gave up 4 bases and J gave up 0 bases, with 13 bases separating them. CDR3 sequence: CSVVGGALSYEQYF. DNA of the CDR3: TGCAGCGTTGTGGGGGGAGCCCTCTCCTACGAGCAGTACTTC.

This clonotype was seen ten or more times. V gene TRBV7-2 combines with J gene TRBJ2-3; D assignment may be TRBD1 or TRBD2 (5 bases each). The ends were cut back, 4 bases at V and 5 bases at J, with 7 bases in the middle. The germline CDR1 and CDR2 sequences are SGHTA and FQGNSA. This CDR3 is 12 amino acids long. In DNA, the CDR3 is TGTGCCAGCAGCTGGGACGGAGATACGCAGTATTTT. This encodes CASSWDGDTQYF.

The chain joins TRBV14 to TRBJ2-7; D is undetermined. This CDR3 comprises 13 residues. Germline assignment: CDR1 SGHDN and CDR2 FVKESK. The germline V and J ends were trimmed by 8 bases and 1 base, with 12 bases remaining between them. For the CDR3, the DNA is TGTGCCAGCGGCCCAACACGGTCCTACGAGCAGTACTTC. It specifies CASGPTRSYEQYF. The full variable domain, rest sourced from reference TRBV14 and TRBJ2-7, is EAGVTQFPSHSVIEKGQTVTLRCDPISGHDNLYWYRRVMGKEIKFLLHFVKESKQDESGMPNNRFLAERTGGTYSTLKVQPAELEDSGVYFCASGPTRSYEQYFGPGTRLTVT.

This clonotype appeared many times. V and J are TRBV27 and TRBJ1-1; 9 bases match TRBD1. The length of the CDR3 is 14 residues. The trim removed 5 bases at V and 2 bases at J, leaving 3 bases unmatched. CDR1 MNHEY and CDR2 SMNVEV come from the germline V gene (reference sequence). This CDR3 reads CASSMTGGNTEAFF. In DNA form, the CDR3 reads TGTGCCAGCAGTATGACAGGGGGAAACACTGAAGCTTTCTTT.

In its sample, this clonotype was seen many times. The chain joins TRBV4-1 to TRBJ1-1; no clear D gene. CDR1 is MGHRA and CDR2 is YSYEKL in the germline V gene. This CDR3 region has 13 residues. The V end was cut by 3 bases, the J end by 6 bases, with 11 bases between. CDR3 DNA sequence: TGCGCCAGCAGCCATGTAGGCCGGTCTGAAGCTTTCTTT. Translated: CASSHVGRSEAFF.

DNA of the CDR3: TGTGCCAGCAGTTACTTGAGGGTAGCAATGAATGAGCAGTTCTTC. Translation: CASSYLRVAMNEQFF. The chain couples TRBV6-2 or TRBV6-3 to TRBJ2-1, with D tentatively TRBD2 (5 bases). CDR1 is MNHEY and CDR2 is SVGEGT in the germline V gene. The germline V and J ends were trimmed by 1 base and 7 bases, with 14 bases remaining between them. The CDR3 has 15 amino acids.

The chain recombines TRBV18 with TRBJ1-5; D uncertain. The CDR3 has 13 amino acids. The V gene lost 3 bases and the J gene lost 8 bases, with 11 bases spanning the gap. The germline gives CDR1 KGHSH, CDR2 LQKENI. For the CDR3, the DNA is TGTGCCAGCTCACCCCAGGAGTATGAGCCCCAGCATTTT. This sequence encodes CASSPQEYEPQHF.

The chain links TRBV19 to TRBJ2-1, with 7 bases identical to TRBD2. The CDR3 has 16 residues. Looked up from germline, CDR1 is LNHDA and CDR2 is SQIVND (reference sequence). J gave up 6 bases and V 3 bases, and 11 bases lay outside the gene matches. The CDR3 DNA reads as TGTGCCAGTAGTATGTCTAGCGGAGGGCTTATCAATGAGCAGTTCTTC. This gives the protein CASSMSSGGLINEQFF.

Here the CDR3 DNA reads TGCGCCAGCAGCCAAGATTGGAGGAGCGGGAGGAGCACCGGGGAGCTGTTTTTT. This sequence encodes CASSQDWRSGRSTGELFF. V and J are TRBV4-3 and TRBJ2-2; 9 nucleotides agree with TRBD2. With V trimmed by 0 bases and J by 4 bases, 9 bases remained unmatched. The CDR3 is made up of 18 amino acids. Germline assignment: CDR1 LGHNA and CDR2 YSLEER.